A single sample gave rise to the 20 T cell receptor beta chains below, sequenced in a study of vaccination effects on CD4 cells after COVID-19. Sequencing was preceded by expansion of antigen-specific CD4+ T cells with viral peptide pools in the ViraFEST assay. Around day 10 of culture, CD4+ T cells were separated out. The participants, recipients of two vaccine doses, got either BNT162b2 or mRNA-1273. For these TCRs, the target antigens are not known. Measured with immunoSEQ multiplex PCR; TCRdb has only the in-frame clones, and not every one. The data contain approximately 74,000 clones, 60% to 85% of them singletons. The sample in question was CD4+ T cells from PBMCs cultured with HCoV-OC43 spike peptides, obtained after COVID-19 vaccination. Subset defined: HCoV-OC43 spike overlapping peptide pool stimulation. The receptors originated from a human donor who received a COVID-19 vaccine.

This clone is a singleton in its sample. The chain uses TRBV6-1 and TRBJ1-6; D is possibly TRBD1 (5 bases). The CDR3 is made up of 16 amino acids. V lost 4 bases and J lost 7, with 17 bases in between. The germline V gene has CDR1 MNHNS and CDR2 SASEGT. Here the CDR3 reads CASSGIGDSFNSPLHF. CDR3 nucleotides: TGTGCCAGCAGTGGAATAGGTGACAGCTTCAATTCACCCCTCCACTTT.

This chain's CDR3 is CASSQPPGTQETQYF. CDR3 bases: TGTGCCAGCAGCCAACCGCCGGGGACACAAGAGACCCAGTACTTC. The V call is TRBV3-1 (or the pseudogene TRBV3-2), the J call TRBJ2-5, with D perhaps matching TRBD1 (6 bases). Trimming removed 2 bases from V and 2 bases from J, with 12 bases in between. The germline CDR1 and CDR2 sequences are LGHDT and YNNKEL (reference sequence). CDR3 length: 15 amino acids.

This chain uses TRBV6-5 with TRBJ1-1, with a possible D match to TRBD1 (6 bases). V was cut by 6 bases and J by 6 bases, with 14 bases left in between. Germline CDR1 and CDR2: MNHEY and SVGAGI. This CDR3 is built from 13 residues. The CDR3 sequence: CASSSSGGPEAFF. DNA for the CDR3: TGTGCCAGCAGCTCCTCGGGGGGCCCTGAAGCTTTCTTT.

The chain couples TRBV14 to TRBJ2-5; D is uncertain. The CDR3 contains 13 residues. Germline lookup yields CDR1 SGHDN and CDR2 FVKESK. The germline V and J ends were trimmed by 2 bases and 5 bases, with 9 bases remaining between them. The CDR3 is CASSQNLPETQYF. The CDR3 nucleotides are TGTGCCAGCAGCCAAAATCTGCCGGAGACCCAGTACTTC.

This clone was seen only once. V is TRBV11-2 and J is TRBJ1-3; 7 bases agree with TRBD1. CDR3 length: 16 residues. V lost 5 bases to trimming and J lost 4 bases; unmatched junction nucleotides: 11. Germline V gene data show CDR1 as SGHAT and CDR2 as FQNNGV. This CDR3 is CASSADTGVGGNTIYF. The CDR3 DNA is TGTGCCAGCAGCGCAGATACAGGGGTCGGAGGAAACACCATATATTTT.

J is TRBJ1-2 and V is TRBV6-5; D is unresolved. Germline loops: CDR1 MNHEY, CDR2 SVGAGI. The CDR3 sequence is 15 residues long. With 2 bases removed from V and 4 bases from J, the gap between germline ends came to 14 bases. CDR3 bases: TGTGCCAGCAGTTACCAGCGGGGAGATCTCTATGGCTACACCTTC. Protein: CASSYQRGDLYGYTF.

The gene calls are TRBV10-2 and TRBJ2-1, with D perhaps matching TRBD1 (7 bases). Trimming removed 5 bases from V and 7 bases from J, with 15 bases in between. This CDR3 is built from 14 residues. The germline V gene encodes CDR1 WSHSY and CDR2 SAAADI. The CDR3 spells CASSWAGGGNEQFF. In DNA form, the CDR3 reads TGCGCCAGCAGTTGGGCAGGGGGAGGAAATGAGCAGTTCTTC.

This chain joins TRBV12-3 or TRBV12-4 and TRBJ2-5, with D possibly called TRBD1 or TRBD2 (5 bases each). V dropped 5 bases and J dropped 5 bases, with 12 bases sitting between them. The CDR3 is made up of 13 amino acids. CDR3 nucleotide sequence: TGTGCCAGCAGTCGGGACGTTCGGGAGACCCAGTACTTC. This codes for CASSRDVRETQYF.

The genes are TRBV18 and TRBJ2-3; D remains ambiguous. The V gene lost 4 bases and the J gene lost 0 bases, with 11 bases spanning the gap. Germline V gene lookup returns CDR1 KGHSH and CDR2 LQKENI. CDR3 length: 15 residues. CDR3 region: CASSRQTTSTDTQYF. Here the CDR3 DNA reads TGTGCCAGCTCACGACAAACCACTAGCACAGATACGCAGTATTTT.

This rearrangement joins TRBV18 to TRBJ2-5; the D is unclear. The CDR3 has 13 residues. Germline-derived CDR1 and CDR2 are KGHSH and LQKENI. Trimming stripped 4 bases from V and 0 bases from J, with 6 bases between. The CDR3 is CASSQGYQETQYF. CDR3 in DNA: TGTGCCAGCTCACAAGGGTACCAAGAGACCCAGTACTTC.

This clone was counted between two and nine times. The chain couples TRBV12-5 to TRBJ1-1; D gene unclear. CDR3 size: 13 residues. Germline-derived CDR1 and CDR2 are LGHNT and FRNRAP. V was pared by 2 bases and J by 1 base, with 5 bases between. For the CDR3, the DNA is TGTGCTAGTGGTTTGTTCACGAACACTGAAGCTTTCTTT. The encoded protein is CASGLFTNTEAFF.

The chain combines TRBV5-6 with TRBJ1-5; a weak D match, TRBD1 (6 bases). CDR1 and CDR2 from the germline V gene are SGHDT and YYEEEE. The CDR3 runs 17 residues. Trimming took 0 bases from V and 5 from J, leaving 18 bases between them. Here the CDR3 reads CASSLGQGPACYQPQHF. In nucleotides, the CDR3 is TGTGCCAGCAGCTTGGGGCAGGGGCCAGCCTGTTATCAGCCCCAGCATTTT.

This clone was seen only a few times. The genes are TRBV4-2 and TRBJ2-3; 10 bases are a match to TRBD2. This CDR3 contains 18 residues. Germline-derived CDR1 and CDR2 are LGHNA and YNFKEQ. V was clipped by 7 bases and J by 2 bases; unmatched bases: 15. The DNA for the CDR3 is TGTGCCAGCACGAGGCGGCTAGCGGGGGTGCTCAACACAGATACGCAGTATTTT. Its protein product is CASTRRLAGVLNTDTQYF.

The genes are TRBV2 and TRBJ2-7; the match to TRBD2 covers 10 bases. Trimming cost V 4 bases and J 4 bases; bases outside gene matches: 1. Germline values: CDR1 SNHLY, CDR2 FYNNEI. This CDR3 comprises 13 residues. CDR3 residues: CASSALAGYEQYV. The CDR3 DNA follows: TGTGCCAGCAGTGCACTAGCGGGGTACGAGCAGTACGTC.

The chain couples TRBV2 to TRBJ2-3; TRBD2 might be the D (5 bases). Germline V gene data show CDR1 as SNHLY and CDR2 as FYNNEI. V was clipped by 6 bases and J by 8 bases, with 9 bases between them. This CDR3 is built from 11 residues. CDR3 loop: CASRLASTQYF. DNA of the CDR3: TGTGCCAGCAGGCTAGCAAGTACGCAGTATTTT.

CDR3 region: CASSPLLGGSNQPQHF. CDR3 nucleotides: TGTGCCAGCAGTCCCTTGCTCGGGGGGAGTAATCAGCCCCAGCATTTT. The rearrangement uses TRBV6-6 and TRBJ1-5; tentative D call: TRBD1 (5 bases). This CDR3 comprises 16 residues. Germline-derived CDR1 and CDR2 are MNHNY and SVGAGI (reference sequence). V dropped 5 bases and J dropped 4 bases, with 18 bases sitting between them.

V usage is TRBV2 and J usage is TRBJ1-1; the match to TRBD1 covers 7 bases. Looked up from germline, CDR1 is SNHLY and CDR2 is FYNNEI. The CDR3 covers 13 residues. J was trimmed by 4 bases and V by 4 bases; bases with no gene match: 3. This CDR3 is CASSGQGITEAFF. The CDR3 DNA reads TGTGCCAGCAGTGGACAGGGAATCACTGAAGCTTTCTTT.

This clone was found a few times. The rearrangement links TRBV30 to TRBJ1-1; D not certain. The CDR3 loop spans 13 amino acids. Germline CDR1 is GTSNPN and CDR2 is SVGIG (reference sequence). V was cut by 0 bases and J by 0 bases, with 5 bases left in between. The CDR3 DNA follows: TGTGCCTGGAGTGTAACGGTGAACACTGAAGCTTTCTTT. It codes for CAWSVTVNTEAFF.

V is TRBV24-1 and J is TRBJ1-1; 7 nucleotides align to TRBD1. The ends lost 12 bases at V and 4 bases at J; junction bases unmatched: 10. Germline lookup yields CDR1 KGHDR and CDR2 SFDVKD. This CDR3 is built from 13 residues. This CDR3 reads CAVRQGGFTEAFF. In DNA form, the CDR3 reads TGTGCCGTTCGACAGGGAGGGTTCACTGAAGCTTTCTTT.

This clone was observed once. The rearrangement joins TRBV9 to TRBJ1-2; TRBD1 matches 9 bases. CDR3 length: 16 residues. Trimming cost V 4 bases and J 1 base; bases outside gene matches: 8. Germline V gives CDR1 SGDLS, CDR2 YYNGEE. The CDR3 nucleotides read TGTGCCAGCAGCAAAGGGTCGGGACAGGGTAACTATGGCTACACCTTC. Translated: CASSKGSGQGNYGYTF.